This T cell receptor beta chain was identified during a study of response to subunit inactivated influenza vaccine. Germline V gives CDR1 LNHDA, CDR2 SQIVND (reference sequence). This CDR3 spans 15 amino acids. V was shortened by 1 base and J by 7 bases, with 14 bases between the two germline ends. This clonotype occurred many times. The antigen is undetermined. Study findings and constraints: Authors suggested few new T cells are recruited by each seasonal influenza vaccination.

A single record per CDR3 protein comes from TCRdb applying MiXCR to the RT-PCR reads. Of about 780,000 distinct CDR3 sequences listed, around 18% are singletons. The TCR was taken from a man aged 45-65 years who received an inactivated influenza vaccine. The chain links TRBV19 to TRBJ2-1; maybe TRBD2 (5 bases). Sequencing was performed on PBMCs from blood, taken 4 to 6 days after vaccination. The CDR3 sequence is CASSIGAGTSNEQFF. CDR3 coding DNA: TGTGCCAGTAGTATAGGGGCTGGTACTAGTAATGAGCAGTTCTTC.